One sample yielded the 20 T cell receptor beta chains listed below, sequenced in a study of radiation and T cells in renal cell carcinoma. Generated by immunoSEQ multiplex PCR, the TCRdb table keeps only in-frame clones and is missing some. Here the sample spans some 20,000 clones, about 60% being singletons. The treatment here: treatment-naive control, cytoreductive nephrectomy. The material sequenced was tumor tissue, taken from a patient whose treatment was nephrectomy without radiotherapy. The source of these receptors is a man between 45 and 60 years old with renal cell carcinoma.

This sequence joins TRBV19 and TRBJ2-1; TRBD2 matches 7 bases. The trim removed 4 bases at V and 6 bases at J, leaving 9 bases unmatched. CDR3 size: 15 residues. CDR1 and CDR2 from the germline V gene are LNHDA and SQIVND (reference sequence). CDR3 DNA: TGTGCCAGTAGTACCCTACGGGACTACGTCAATGAGCAGTTCTTC. It codes for CASSTLRDYVNEQFF.

The chain recombines TRBV28 with TRBJ2-7; D tentatively reads TRBD1 or TRBD2 (5 bases each). Germline CDR1 and CDR2: MDHEN and SYDVKM. This CDR3 is built from 13 residues. Trimming took 1 base from V and 4 from J, leaving 8 bases between them. This CDR3 reads CASSLLGPYEQYF. The CDR3 DNA reads as TGTGCCAGCAGTTTATTGGGACCGTACGAGCAGTACTTC. The full variable domain, completed using reference TRBV28 and TRBJ2-7, is DVKVTQSSRYLVKRTGEKVFLECVQDMDHENMFWYRQDPGLGLRLIYFSYDVKMKEKGDIPEGYSVSREKKERFSLILESASTNQTSMYLCASSLLGPYEQYFGPGTRLTVT.

J is TRBJ2-1 and V is TRBV14, with 11 bases fitting TRBD2. V was clipped by 0 bases and J by 10 bases; unmatched bases: 5. Germline CDR1 reads SGHDN; CDR2 reads FVKESK. CDR3 length: 15 residues. This CDR3 reads CASSQERLAGFEQFF. Written as DNA, the CDR3 is TGTGCCAGCAGCCAAGAGAGACTAGCGGGATTCGAGCAGTTCTTC.

The table lists this clone with a count of one. This rearrangement joins TRBV7-2 to TRBJ1-3; 7 bases are shared with TRBD1. Germline lookup yields CDR1 SGHTA and CDR2 FQGNSA. The CDR3 spans 15 residues. The V and J ends lost 0 bases and 4 bases, in that order; junction bases with no gene match: 3. The CDR3 region has the DNA TGTGCCAGCAGCTTAGCGCTACAGGGGGGAAACACCATATATTTT. It encodes CASSLALQGGNTIYF.

A few counts support this clone. The chain couples TRBV28 to TRBJ2-5; D assignment may be TRBD1 or TRBD2 (5 bases each). V was trimmed by 8 bases and J by 7 bases, leaving 17 bases between them. This CDR3 has 13 amino acids. CDR1 and CDR2 (germline): MDHEN, SYDVKM. CDR3 in DNA: TGTGCCAGCGCCATCCGGGGCTCAGGGACCCAGTACTTC. Residues: CASAIRGSGTQYF.

This clone was picked up a small number of times. For the CDR3, the DNA is TGTGCCAGCAGCCTCTTCGAGAGCGGGAGCAACGAGCAGTACTTC. As protein: CASSLFESGSNEQYF. J is TRBJ2-7 and V is TRBV9, with 8 bases lining up with TRBD2. CDR3 length: 15 amino acids. The germline gives CDR1 SGDLS, CDR2 YYNGEE. The V and J ends lost 4 bases and 5 bases, in that order; junction bases with no gene match: 11.

The V gene is TRBV30, the J gene TRBJ1-6; D unclear. This CDR3 comprises 16 residues. Trimming pared 5 bases from V and 0 bases from J, leaving 14 bases between. The V gene's germline CDR1 is GTSNPN and CDR2 SVGIG (reference sequence). The CDR3 DNA sequence: TGTGCCTGGCTAGATCCCGGGAGCTCCTATAATTCACCCCTCCACTTT. Translation gives CAWLDPGSSYNSPLHF.

The rearrangement links TRBV5-1 to TRBJ2-5; D remains ambiguous. V was pared by 2 bases and J by 4 bases, with 3 bases between. The CDR3 consists of 11 residues. Germline-derived CDR1 and CDR2 are SGHRS and YFSETQ. The CDR3 DNA reads as TGCGCCAGCAGCTTAAGAGAGACCCAGTACTTC. Residues: CASSLRETQYF.

DNA for the CDR3: TGTGCCAGCAGCTTGGAGTCCACAGATACGCAGTATTTT. Amino acid sequence: CASSLESTDTQYF. This chain joins TRBV5-5 and TRBJ2-3; D remains unclear. This CDR3 has 13 amino acids. V gave up 0 bases and J gave up 2 bases, with 4 bases separating them. Germline V gene lookup returns CDR1 SGHKS and CDR2 YYEKEE (reference sequence).

V and J are TRBV5-8 and TRBJ2-1; possible D gene TRBD2, 6 bases. The CDR3 sequence is 15 residues long. V was clipped by 1 base and J by 2 bases, with 10 bases between them. CDR1 and CDR2 from the germline V gene are SGHTS and YDEGEE. The CDR3 DNA reads as TGTGCCAGCAGCTTGATTAGCGGCCCCTACAATGAGCAGTTCTTC. Translating it yields CASSLISGPYNEQFF.

The genes are TRBV19 and TRBJ1-1; perhaps TRBD1 as D (5 bases). Trimming took 0 bases from V and 4 from J, leaving 27 bases between them. Germline V CDR1 and CDR2: LNHDA, SQIVND (reference sequence). The CDR3 is made up of 20 amino acids. The chain's CDR3 is CASSIETATGGTIWGTEAFF. The CDR3 bases are TGTGCCAGTAGTATAGAGACGGCCACTGGGGGTACTATATGGGGCACTGAAGCTTTCTTT.

The gene calls are TRBV7-8 and TRBJ1-3; D is unclear. Deletions cut 1 base from V and 0 bases from J, with 4 bases between. The length of the CDR3 is 14 residues. The germline gives CDR1 SGHVS, CDR2 FQNEAQ. The CDR3 sequence is CASSLDSSGNTIYF. The DNA for the CDR3 is TGTGCCAGCAGCTTAGACAGCTCTGGAAACACCATATATTTT.

On this clone: Sequence at one end of the junction differs from germline and may be a read error. Different DNA sequences within this sample yield the same CDR3. V usage is TRBV30 and J usage is TRBJ1-2; D perhaps matches TRBD1 (5 bases). CDR1 is GTSNPN, CDR2 SVGIG, per germline (reference sequence). CDR3 size: 15 residues. This CDR3 reads CAWSVRYRPNYGYTF. In DNA form, the CDR3 reads TGTGCCTGGAGTGTACGTTACAGGCCGAACTACGGCTACACCTTC.

This rearrangement joins TRBV4-3 to TRBJ2-1, with 10 bases matching TRBD2. Losses at the gene ends were 4 bases for V and 3 bases for J; bases not matched to a gene: 6. The CDR3 totals 16 residues. CDR1 is LGHNA, CDR2 YSLEER, per germline. The CDR3 protein is CASSPILAGVYNEQFF. In DNA, the CDR3 is TGCGCCAGCAGCCCCATCCTAGCGGGAGTCTACAATGAGCAGTTCTTC.

The V and J genes are TRBV5-6 and TRBJ1-5; the D gene is possibly TRBD1 (5 bases). Looked up from germline, CDR1 is SGHDT and CDR2 is YYEEEE. Trimming cost V 2 bases and J 1 base, with 13 bases left between them. This CDR3 spans 16 amino acids. For the CDR3, the DNA is TGTGCCAGCAGCTTTCGGTCAGGGTTAAGCAATCAGCCCCAGCATTTT. It specifies CASSFRSGLSNQPQHF.

In this sample, this clone turned up a few times. This sequence joins TRBV19 and TRBJ2-3, with D possibly being TRBD1 (6 bases). Trimming stripped 5 bases from V and 3 bases from J, with 12 bases between. This CDR3 is 14 amino acids long. Looked up from germline, CDR1 is LNHDA and CDR2 is SQIVND (reference sequence). DNA for the CDR3: TGTGCCAGTAGTGGGCAGGGGTGGACAGATACGCAGTATTTT. Its protein is CASSGQGWTDTQYF.

This clone occurred once. The V gene is TRBV27, the J gene TRBJ1-5; D gene unclear. Germline V gene lookup returns CDR1 MNHEY and CDR2 SMNVEV (reference sequence). V lost 9 bases to trimming and J lost 6 bases, with 15 bases between them. The CDR3 length is 13 residues. For the CDR3, the DNA is TGTGCCAGTTCTACAAGTCCGCGTCAGCCCCAGCATTTT. Translation gives CASSTSPRQPQHF.

V usage is TRBV18 and J usage is TRBJ1-4; D remains ambiguous. Germline lookup yields CDR1 KGHSH and CDR2 LQKENI. This CDR3 is 14 amino acids long. V lost 3 bases to trimming and J lost 7 bases, with 12 bases between them. CDR3 protein: CASSPPTVGEKLFF. The CDR3, as DNA: TGTGCCAGCTCACCCCCCACGGTGGGTGAAAAACTGTTTTTT.

V is TRBV5-8 and J is TRBJ2-7, with 8 bases matching TRBD1. Trimming took 4 bases from V and 5 from J; bases not matched to a gene: 8. Germline V gene lookup returns CDR1 SGHTS and CDR2 YDEGEE. This CDR3 contains 14 residues. This chain's CDR3 is CASSRQDRAHEQYF. The CDR3 DNA sequence: TGTGCCAGCAGCCGACAGGACAGGGCCCACGAGCAGTACTTC. Combining the CDR3 with reference TRBV5-8 and TRBJ2-7 gives the whole variable domain EAGVTQSPTHLIKTRGQQATLRCSPISGHTSVYWYQQALGLGLQFLLWYDEGEERNRGNFPPRFSGRQFPNYSSELNVNALELEDSALYLCASSRQDRAHEQYFGPGTRLTVT.

The chain links TRBV10-3 to TRBJ1-5; D gene ambiguous. Germline loops: CDR1 ENHRY, CDR2 SYGVKD. V lost 6 bases and J lost 3, with 12 bases in between. The length of the CDR3 is 14 residues. CDR3 in amino acids: CAISENSVNQPQHF. CDR3 DNA: TGTGCCATCAGCGAGAATTCCGTCAATCAGCCCCAGCATTTT.